Below, 7 T cell receptor beta chains from the same sample are listed, as sequenced in a study of shared clonotypes between healthy human individuals. Clones were read by immunoSEQ multiplex PCR, and TCRdb kept only the in-frame ones, dropping some. The sample lists some 2,400,000 clones, more than 90% seen once, with around 0.13% in the top ten. Sequencing was performed on naive CD4+ T cells sorted from blood. Subset in this sample: CD45RA+ positively selected. All receptors come from a man aged 18 to 35 in good health.

The rearrangement joins TRBV10-3 to TRBJ1-3, with no clear D. CDR3 length: 15 residues. The germline V and J ends were trimmed by 11 bases and 2 bases, with 19 bases remaining between them. Germline V gives CDR1 ENHRY, CDR2 SYGVKD. CDR3 nucleotides: TGTGCCTCGCAGAGGGAGCGGGAAACTGGAAACACCATATATTTT. Translating gives CASQRERETGNTIYF.

J is TRBJ1-1 and V is TRBV11-2; TRBD1 matches 10 bases. Germline CDR1 and CDR2: SGHAT and FQNNGV. V lost 4 bases to trimming and J lost 3 bases; unmatched junction nucleotides: 5. CDR3 length: 15 amino acids. CDR3 sequence (DNA): TGTGCCAGCAGCTCTTTGACAGGGGGCTACACTGAAGCTTTCTTT. Protein: CASSSLTGGYTEAFF.

The V gene is TRBV7-2, the J gene TRBJ2-7, with TRBD2 matching over 7 bases. The germline V gene has CDR1 SGHTA and CDR2 FQGNSA. Unmatched junction bases numbered 7, after V lost 2 bases and J lost 3 bases. There are 15 residues in the CDR3. The CDR3 DNA follows: TGTGCCAGCAGCTTACCGTATCGCGGGAGCTACGAGCAGTACTTC. This gives the protein CASSLPYRGSYEQYF.

The gene calls are TRBV5-1 and TRBJ2-7, with D possibly TRBD2 on 6 matching bases. The V end lost 0 bases, the J end lost 5 bases, and 18 bases lay between the germline ends. The CDR3 totals 16 residues. In germline, CDR1 is SGHRS, CDR2 YFSETQ. The CDR3 here is CASSLVRAPWGDEQYF. The CDR3 nucleotides read TGCGCCAGCAGCTTGGTAAGGGCGCCGTGGGGGGACGAGCAGTACTTC.

The rearrangement links TRBV6-1 to TRBJ2-7; 8 nucleotides line up with TRBD2. The germline V gene encodes CDR1 MNHNS and CDR2 SASEGT. The length of the CDR3 is 13 residues. V trimming: 4 bases; J trimming: 6 bases; junction bases outside the gene matches: 5. DNA of the CDR3: TGTGCCAGCAGTGGACTAGCGTGGGCCGAGCAGTACTTC. It yields the protein CASSGLAWAEQYF.

DNA for the CDR3: TGTGCCAGCAGAAGACTGACAGGGGAAGGAAACATTCAGTACTTC. This translates into CASRRLTGEGNIQYF. The chain uses TRBV6-1 and TRBJ2-4; TRBD1 agrees at 8 bases. The CDR3 runs to 15 residues. V trimming: 6 bases; J trimming: 6 bases; junction bases outside the gene matches: 10. From germline, CDR1 is MNHNS and CDR2 SASEGT.

The chain employs TRBV6-6 and TRBJ2-7; D remains ambiguous. This CDR3 is 11 amino acids long. V was shortened by 7 bases and J by 7 bases, with 11 bases between the two germline ends. Germline CDR1 MNHNY, CDR2 SVGAGI (reference sequence). CDR3 region: CASTLRQEQYF. CDR3 DNA sequence: TGTGCCAGCACCTTAAGGCAAGAGCAGTACTTC.